Ten or more counts support the clone carrying this TCR beta chain. The entry originates in a study of Graves' ophthalmopathy and Graves' hyperthyroidism. Study-level information: Prior to any treatment, peripheral blood was collected at the time of initial diagnosis.

Moderate-to-severe activity, CAS at least 3, NOSPECS at least 4 and duration under 3 months characterized donors with ophthalmopathy. Serum thyroxine and TRAb, along with clinical symptoms, thyroid ultrasound and orbital computed tomography, were what diagnosis relied on. Amplified material comprised TCR beta CDR3 regions derived from RNA transcripts. The first round was an RT-PCR with HTBI primers, and the second round was a multiplex PCR. A single record per CDR3 protein comes from TCRdb applying MiXCR to the multiplex PCR reads. Of about 400,000 distinct CDR3 sequences listed, about 16% were seen once; the top ten hold 1.5% to 2%. V lost 3 bases and J lost 3, with 15 bases in between. CDR3 length: 15 residues.

V gene TRBV12-3 or TRBV12-4 combines with J gene TRBJ2-7; D is perhaps TRBD1 or TRBD2 (5 bases each). The TCR originated in a woman aged 18 to 35 with Graves' ophthalmopathy. What was sequenced was peripheral blood. CDR3 in amino acids: CASSLRGGFNYEQYF. The CDR3 DNA reads as TGTGCCAGCAGTTTGAGGGGCGGATTTAACTACGAGCAGTACTTC.